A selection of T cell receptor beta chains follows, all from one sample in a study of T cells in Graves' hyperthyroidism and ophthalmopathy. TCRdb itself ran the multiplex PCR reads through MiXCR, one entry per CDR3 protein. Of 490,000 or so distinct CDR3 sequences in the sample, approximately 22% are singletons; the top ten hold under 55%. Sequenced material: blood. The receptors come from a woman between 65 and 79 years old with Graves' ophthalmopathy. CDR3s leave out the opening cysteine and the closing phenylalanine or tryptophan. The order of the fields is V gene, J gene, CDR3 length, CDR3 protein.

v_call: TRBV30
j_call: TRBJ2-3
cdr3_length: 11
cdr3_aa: AWNPPNTDTQY

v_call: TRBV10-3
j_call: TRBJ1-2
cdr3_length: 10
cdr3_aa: AISESKWGYT

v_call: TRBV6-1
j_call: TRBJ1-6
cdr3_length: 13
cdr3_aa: ASSPRGRSNSPLH

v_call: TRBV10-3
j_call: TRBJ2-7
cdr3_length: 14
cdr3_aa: AISITPGTGTYEQY

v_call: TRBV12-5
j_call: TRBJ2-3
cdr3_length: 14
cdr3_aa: ASGPPTTGLGDTQY

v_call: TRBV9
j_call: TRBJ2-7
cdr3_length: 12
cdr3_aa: ASSVAGVSSEQY

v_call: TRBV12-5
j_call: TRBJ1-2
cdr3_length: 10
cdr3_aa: ASGQLDYGYT

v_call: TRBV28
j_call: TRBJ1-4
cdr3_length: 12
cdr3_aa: ASREQGTNEKLF

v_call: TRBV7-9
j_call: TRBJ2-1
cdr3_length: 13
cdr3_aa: ASSRSSARTNEQF

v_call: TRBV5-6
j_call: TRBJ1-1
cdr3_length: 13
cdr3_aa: ASSLAGTGYTEAF

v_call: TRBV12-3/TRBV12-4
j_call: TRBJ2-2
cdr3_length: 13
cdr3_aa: ASSHPVRSPGELF

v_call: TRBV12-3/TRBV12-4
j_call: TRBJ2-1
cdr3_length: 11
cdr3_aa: ASTLGGTNEQF

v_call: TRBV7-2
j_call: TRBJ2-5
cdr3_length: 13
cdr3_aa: ASSSVLAVRETQY

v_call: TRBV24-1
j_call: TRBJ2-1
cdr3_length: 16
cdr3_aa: ATSDQTSGGRAYNEQF

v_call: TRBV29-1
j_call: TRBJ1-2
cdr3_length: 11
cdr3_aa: SVVSEGGYGYT

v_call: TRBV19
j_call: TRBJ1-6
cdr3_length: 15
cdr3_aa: ASSIGNQGARNSPLH

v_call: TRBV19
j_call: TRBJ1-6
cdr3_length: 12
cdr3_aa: ASSMAAYNSPLH

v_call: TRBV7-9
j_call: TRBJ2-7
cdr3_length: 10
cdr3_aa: ASSMTPYEQY

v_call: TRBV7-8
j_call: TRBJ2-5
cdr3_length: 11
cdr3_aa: ASSLMGEETQY

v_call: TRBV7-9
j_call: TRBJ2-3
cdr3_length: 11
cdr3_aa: ASSQQQGNTQY

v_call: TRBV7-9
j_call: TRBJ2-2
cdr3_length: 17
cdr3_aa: ASTKRDREKPTNTGELF

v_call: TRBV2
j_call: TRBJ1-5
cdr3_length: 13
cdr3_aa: ASSPTTGSNQPQH

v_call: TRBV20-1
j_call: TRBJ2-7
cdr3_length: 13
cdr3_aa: SAEPGLKVNAEQY

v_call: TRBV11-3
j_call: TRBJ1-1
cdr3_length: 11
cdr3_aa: ASSLVSDTEAF

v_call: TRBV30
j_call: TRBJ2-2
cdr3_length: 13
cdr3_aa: AWGTGQGNTGELF

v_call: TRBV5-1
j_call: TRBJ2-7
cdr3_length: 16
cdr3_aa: ASSLQLGLAGGHYEQY

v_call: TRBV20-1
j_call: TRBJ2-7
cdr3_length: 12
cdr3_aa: SASRGGGDYEQY

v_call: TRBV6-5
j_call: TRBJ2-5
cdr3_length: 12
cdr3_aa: ASSYARAWETQY

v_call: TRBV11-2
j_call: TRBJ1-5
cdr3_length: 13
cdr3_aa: ASSSTGTSNQPQH

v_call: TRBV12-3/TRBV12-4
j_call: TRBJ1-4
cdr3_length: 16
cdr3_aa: ASSFSGQNRDRGEKLF

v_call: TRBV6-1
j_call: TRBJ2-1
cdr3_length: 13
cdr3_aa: ASPRGSGRRNEQF

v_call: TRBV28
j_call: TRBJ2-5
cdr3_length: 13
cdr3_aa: ASGPLTFGDETQY

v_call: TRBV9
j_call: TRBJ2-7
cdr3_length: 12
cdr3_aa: ASSVGNSGYEQY

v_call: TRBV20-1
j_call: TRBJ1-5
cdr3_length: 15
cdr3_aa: SARRDRGLGSNQPQH

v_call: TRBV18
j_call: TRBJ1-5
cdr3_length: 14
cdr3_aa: ASSLKEAGGNQPQH

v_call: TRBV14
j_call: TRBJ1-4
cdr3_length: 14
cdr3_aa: ASRAGTANSNEKLF

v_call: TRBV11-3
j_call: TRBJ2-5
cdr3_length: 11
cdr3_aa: ASSPGTSGTQY

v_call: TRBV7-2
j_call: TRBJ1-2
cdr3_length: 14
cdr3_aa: ASSLAPGPPNYGYT

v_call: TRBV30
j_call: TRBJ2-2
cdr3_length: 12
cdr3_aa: AWRGQGASGELF

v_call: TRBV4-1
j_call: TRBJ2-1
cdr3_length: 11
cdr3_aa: ASSQGLIQAQF

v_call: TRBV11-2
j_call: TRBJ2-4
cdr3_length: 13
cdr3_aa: ASTKPESGRNIQY

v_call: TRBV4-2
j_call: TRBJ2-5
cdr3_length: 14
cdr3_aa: ASSLRTSGLQETQY

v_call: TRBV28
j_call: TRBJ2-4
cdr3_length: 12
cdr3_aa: ASSSGQGANIQY

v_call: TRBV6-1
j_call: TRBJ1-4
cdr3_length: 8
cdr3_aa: ATRGEKLF

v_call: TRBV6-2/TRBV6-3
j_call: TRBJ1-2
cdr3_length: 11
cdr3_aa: ASSYSIPYGYT

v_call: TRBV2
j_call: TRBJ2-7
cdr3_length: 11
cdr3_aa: ASRFGLLDEQY

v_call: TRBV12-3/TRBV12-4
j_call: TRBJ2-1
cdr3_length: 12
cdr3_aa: ASSLGLEYNEQF

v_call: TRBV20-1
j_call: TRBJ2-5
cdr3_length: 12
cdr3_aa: SAKKTGLGETQY

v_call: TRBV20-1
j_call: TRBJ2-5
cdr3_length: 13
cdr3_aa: SVVKGTGFGETQY

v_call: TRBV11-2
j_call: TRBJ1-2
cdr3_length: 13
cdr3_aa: ASSLERGSNYGYT

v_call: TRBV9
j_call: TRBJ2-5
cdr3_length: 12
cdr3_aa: ASSVGGADETQY

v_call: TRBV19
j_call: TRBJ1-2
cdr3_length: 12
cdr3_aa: ASSRKGTADGYT

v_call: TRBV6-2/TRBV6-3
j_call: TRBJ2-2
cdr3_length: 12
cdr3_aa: ASEGLVKSGELF

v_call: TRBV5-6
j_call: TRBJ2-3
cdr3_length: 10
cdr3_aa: ATTRGPGTQY

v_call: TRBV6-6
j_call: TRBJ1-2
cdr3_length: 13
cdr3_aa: ASSYSRSGPGGYT